This T cell receptor (beta chain) was obtained from a study of blood T cell repertoires in COVID-19. Study context: There were acute and convalescent COVID-19 samples, and they came from the United States, Italy and Spain.

Study processing details: For nucleated cells, counts were estimated from reference gene primer amplification. The assay was immunoSEQ multiplex PCR, and TCRdb's table has in-frame clones only and misses some. V and J calls and clone size are copied from that table; D and trimming were computed from the DNA. The top ten clones hold approximately 5% of a sample with approximately 220,000 clones, around four fifths of them seen once. Trimming cost V 1 base and J 8 bases, with 12 bases left between them. Germline CDR1 reads SGHNT; CDR2 reads YENEEA. The CDR3 is made up of 14 amino acids. The specimen sequenced was PBMCs or T cells enriched from blood (not recorded which). V is TRBV11-3 and J is TRBJ2-4; D might be TRBD1 (6 bases). The origin of this receptor is a woman between 50 and 59 years old who had been exposed to COVID-19. The CDR3 region is CASSLGRGVDIQYF. The DNA of the CDR3 is TGTGCCAGCAGCTTAGGCAGGGGAGTAGACATTCAGTACTTC.